Listed below are T cell receptor beta chains from one sample, sequenced in a study of blood T cells in healthy people across ages. MiXCR, applied by TCRdb to the 5' RACE reads, yields one record per CDR3 protein. The table has 1,500,000 or so distinct CDR3 sequences, about 45% seen once. The material sequenced was blood. The receptor source for this set is a woman between 18 and 30 years old in good health. Both conserved end residues are part of each CDR3. Each record gives: V gene, clone size, CDR3 length, J gene, D gene, CDR3 DNA, CDR3 protein. D genes are given only for firm matches. For some rows the clone size is stated as once, few or many, or as a class when expanded; others skip it.

>TRBV7-6|.|13|TRBJ2-5|.
TGTGCCAGCAGCTCCCGGACTGATTGGGAGCAGTACTTC
CASSSRTDWEQYF
>TRBV4-1|.|12|TRBJ2-7|TRBD2
TGCGCCAGCAGCCCGCGGGAGATCGGGCAGTACTTC
CASSPREIGQYF
>TRBV12-3/TRBV12-4|.|18|TRBJ2-7|TRBD1
TGTGCCAGCAGTTCGTCCCCCCCCCGCTACAGGGGGTCCTACGAGCAGTACTTC
CASSSSPPRYRGSYEQYF
>TRBV4-1|few|14|TRBJ2-5|TRBD2
TGCGCCAGCAGATGGCGGGAGTCCCAAGAGACCCAGTACTTC
CASRWRESQETQYF
>TRBV20-1|.|14|TRBJ2-7|TRBD1
TGCAGTGCTAGAGAGGACAGGGGCCACTACGAGCAGTACTTC
CSAREDRGHYEQYF
>TRBV4-3|.|15|TRBJ1-5|.
TGCGCCAGCAGCCAAGAGGTGGATAGCAATCAGCCCCAGCATTTT
CASSQEVDSNQPQHF
>TRBV18|.|16|TRBJ2-7|.
TGTGCCAGCTCACCCCCAGGGCACTCTCCTTCCTACGAGCAGTACTTC
CASSPPGHSPSYEQYF
>TRBV10-3|few|13|TRBJ2-2|.
TGTGCCATGTCCGGGACAAACACCGGGGAGCTGTTTTTT
CAMSGTNTGELFF
>TRBV20-1|.|15|TRBJ2-7|.
TGCAGTGCTAGAGATGTCGGAACCCGGGTCTACGAGCAGTACTTC
CSARDVGTRVYEQYF
>TRBV7-9|.|16|TRBJ1-1|TRBD1
TGTGCCAGCAGGAAGCCGTGGACAGGGGTCGACACTGAAGCTTTCTTT
CASRKPWTGVDTEAFF
>TRBV7-8|.|15|TRBJ2-1|TRBD2
TGTGCCAGCAGCAAGGGGACTAGCGGGATCGATGAGCAGTTCTTC
CASSKGTSGIDEQFF
>TRBV6-2/TRBV6-3|few|15|TRBJ2-6|.
TGTGCCAGCAGTTACGGGTCCTCTGGGTCCAACGTCCTGACTTTC
CASSYGSSGSNVLTF
>TRBV6-2/TRBV6-3|.|14|TRBJ2-2|.
TGTGCCAGCAGTTACTCCGCCTTCACCGGGGAGCTGTTTTTT
CASSYSAFTGELFF
>TRBV12-3/TRBV12-4|few|14|TRBJ1-5|.
TGTGCCAGCAGTTCTGTCAGCGGGAATCAGCCCCAGCATTTT
CASSSVSGNQPQHF
>TRBV11-2|.|13|TRBJ1-4|.
TGTGCCAGCAGCGCCGGATGGGGTGAAAAACTGTTTTTT
CASSAGWGEKLFF
>TRBV6-6|few|14|TRBJ1-4|TRBD1
TGTGCCGGCAGACGACAGGGACAGGGTGAAAAACTGTTTTTT
CAGRRQGQGEKLFF
>TRBV6-1|.|13|TRBJ1-1|.
TGTGCCAGCCGCGAAATGAGCCCCACTGAAGCTTTCTTT
CASREMSPTEAFF
>TRBV14|.|15|TRBJ1-1|.
TGTACCAGCAGTAGGTTTATGATTATGAACACTGAAGCTTTCTTT
CTSSRFMIMNTEAFF
>TRBV27|.|14|TRBJ1-2|.
TGTGCCAGCAGTTTTCGGACGACTAACTATGGTTACACCTTC
CASSFRTTNYGYTF
>TRBV12-3/TRBV12-4|.|15|TRBJ1-4|.
TGTGCCAGCAGTGACGGGACGGGGTTGAATGAAAAACTGTTTTTT
CASSDGTGLNEKLFF
>TRBV7-2|few|14|TRBJ2-7|.
TGTGCCAGCAGCTTAGCTGGGGGAGGCGGCGAGCAGTACTTC
CASSLAGGGGEQYF
>TRBV6-1|.|12|TRBJ2-1|.
TGTGCCAGCAGTGAAAGGGGGTATGAGCAGTTCTTC
CASSERGYEQFF
>TRBV11-2|few|15|TRBJ2-1|.
TGTGCCAGCAGCTTAGTATTAACCAGAAACAATGAGCAGTTCTTC
CASSLVLTRNNEQFF
>TRBV10-3|once|14|TRBJ1-1|TRBD1
TGTGCCATCAGGCCGGGACAGGGAGGCACTGAAGCTTTCTTT
CAIRPGQGGTEAFF
>TRBV7-2|.|16|TRBJ2-3|TRBD2
TGTGCCAGCAGCTTAAATCCAGCGGGAATACCAGATACGCAGTATTTT
CASSLNPAGIPDTQYF
>TRBV2|.|14|TRBJ1-5|TRBD1
TGTGCCGTATCCGGGACAGGGGTAGATCAGCCCCAGCATTTT
CAVSGTGVDQPQHF
>TRBV20-1|.|11|TRBJ2-3|.
TGCAGTGCTAGGGAGGGCTCTACGCAGTATTTT
CSAREGSTQYF
>TRBV10-3|.|15|TRBJ2-5|.
TGTGCCATCAGTGAGTCTGGAGGGGCAAAAGAGACCCAGTACTTC
CAISESGGAKETQYF
>TRBV29-1|.|12|TRBJ2-1|.
TGCAGCGTTCTGACGAAGTACAATGAGCAGTTCTTC
CSVLTKYNEQFF
>TRBV6-1|many|18|TRBJ2-1|.
TGTGCCAGCAGTCCGGGGAAAATGCGGGCCTTGTTGTACAATGAGCAGTTCTTC
CASSPGKMRALLYNEQFF
>TRBV7-2|.|14|TRBJ2-1|.
TGTGCCTGCAGCTTAGTCGGCGGGTTTAATGAGCAGTTCTTC
CACSLVGGFNEQFF
>TRBV5-6|.|15|TRBJ2-4|.
TGTGCCAGCAGCTTGCCCCCGGTCGGGAGTCACGAGCATTACTTC
CASSLPPVGSHEHYF
>TRBV27|.|14|TRBJ2-3|.
TGTGCCAGCAGTTTCGGCCTCGGTGTAGATACGCAGTATTTT
CASSFGLGVDTQYF
>TRBV25-1|.|18|TRBJ1-4|TRBD1
TGTGCCAGCAGTGAATTGGGGGACAGGTTCCCCCGGGGGGAAAAACTGTTTTTT
CASSELGDRFPRGEKLFF
>TRBV11-1|.|16|TRBJ2-1|.
TGTGCCAGCAGCCTCAAACATGGCTACTCCTACAATGAGCAGTTCTTC
CASSLKHGYSYNEQFF
>TRBV10-2|few|14|TRBJ2-1|.
TGCGCCAGCAGTGAGGGGGACTCGAGGAATGAGCAGTTCTTC
CASSEGDSRNEQFF
>TRBV6-2/TRBV6-3|.|15|TRBJ2-7|TRBD2
TGTGCCAGCAGTCAGGGACTAGCAACCGTTCGGGAGCAGTACTTC
CASSQGLATVREQYF
>TRBV20-1|.|15|TRBJ1-4|.
TGCAGTGCTAGTTTTGCTCGTTCAACTAATGAAAAACTGTTTTTT
CSASFARSTNEKLFF
>TRBV3-1|.|16|TRBJ1-2|.
TGTGCCAGCAGCCAAGAATTTCCCGAAACTAACTATGGCTACACCTTC
CASSQEFPETNYGYTF
>TRBV7-9|.|14|TRBJ1-2|.
TGTGTCCTCCGGGACACCTCTCAGAACTATGGCTACACCTTC
CVLRDTSQNYGYTF
>TRBV20-1|.|15|TRBJ2-2|TRBD2
TGCAGTGCTAGAACTAGCGGGGGGGCCGGCGGGGAGCTGTTTTTT
CSARTSGGAGGELFF
>TRBV7-8|few|14|TRBJ1-2|.
TGTGCCAGCAGCTTAGGGGTAGATAACTATGGCTACACCTTC
CASSLGVDNYGYTF
>TRBV11-2|once|14|TRBJ2-2|.
TGTGCCAGCAGCATACCGGGTCGCACCGGGGAGCTGTTTTTT
CASSIPGRTGELFF
>TRBV20-1|.|12|TRBJ2-1|.
TGCAGTGCTAGAGGGCTAGCGTATGAGCAGTTCTTC
CSARGLAYEQFF
>TRBV21-1|.|16|TRBJ1-2|.
TGTGCCAGCAGCAAAGCTTCACAGGCTTTGAACTATGGCTACACCTTC
CASSKASQALNYGYTF
>TRBV6-5|.|16|TRBJ2-2|.
TGTGCCAGCAGTCTCTGGACCGCTACGAACACCGGGGAGCTGTTTTTT
CASSLWTATNTGELFF
>TRBV6-5|.|15|TRBJ2-1|.
TGTGCCAGCAGCCTACGGGCGAGGTCGAGCAATGAGCAGTTCTTC
CASSLRARSSNEQFF
>TRBV11-2|.|15|TRBJ2-5|.
TGTGCCAGCAGCAACGTTGACAGAAATCAAGAGACCCAGTACTTC
CASSNVDRNQETQYF
>TRBV15|.|16|TRBJ2-6|.
TGTGCCACTCCGAGCGAGACCGGGTTTGGGGCCAACGTCCCGACTTTC
CATPSETGFGANVPTF
>TRBV29-1|.|12|TRBJ2-1|.
TGCAGCGTTAGGGGGGCCTTGGGTGAGCAGTTCTTC
CSVRGALGEQFF
>TRBV4-3|.|15|TRBJ2-1|TRBD1
TGCGCCAGCAGCCAAGGACAGGGGCATAACAATGAGCAGTTCTTC
CASSQGQGHNNEQFF
>TRBV9|.|15|TRBJ2-5|TRBD1
TGTGCCAGCAGCAGACGGACAGGGGCCCAAGAGACCCAGTACTTC
CASSRRTGAQETQYF
>TRBV6-2/TRBV6-3|.|15|TRBJ1-5|.
TGTGCCAGCACCTATGGGCGGCTTAGCAATCAGCCCCAGCATTTT
CASTYGRLSNQPQHF